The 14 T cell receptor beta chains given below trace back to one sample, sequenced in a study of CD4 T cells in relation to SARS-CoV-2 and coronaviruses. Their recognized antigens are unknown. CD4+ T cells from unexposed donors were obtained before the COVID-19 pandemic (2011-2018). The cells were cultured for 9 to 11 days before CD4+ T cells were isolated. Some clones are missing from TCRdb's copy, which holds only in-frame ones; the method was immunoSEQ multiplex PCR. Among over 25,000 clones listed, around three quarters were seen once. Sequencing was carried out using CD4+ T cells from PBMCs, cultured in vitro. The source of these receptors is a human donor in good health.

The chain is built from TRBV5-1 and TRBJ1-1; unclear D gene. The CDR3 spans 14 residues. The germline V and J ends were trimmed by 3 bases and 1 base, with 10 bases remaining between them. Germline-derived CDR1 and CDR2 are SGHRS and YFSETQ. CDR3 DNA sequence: TGCGCCAGCAGCTACAGTCCCAAGAACACTGAAGCTTTCTTT. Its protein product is CASSYSPKNTEAFF.

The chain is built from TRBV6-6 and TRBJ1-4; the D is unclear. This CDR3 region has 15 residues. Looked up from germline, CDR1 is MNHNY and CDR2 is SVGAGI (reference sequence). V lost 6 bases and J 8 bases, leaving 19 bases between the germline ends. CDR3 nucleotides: TGTGCCAGCAGCCCCGAGGTCCTCGGCGAGGAAAAACTGTTTTTT. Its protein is CASSPEVLGEEKLFF.

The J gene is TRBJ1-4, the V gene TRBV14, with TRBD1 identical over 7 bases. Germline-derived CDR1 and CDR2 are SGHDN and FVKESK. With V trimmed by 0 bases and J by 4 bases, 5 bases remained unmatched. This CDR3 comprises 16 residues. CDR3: CASSQDWPGGNEKLFF. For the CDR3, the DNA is TGTGCCAGCAGCCAAGATTGGCCAGGGGGTAATGAAAAACTGTTTTTT.

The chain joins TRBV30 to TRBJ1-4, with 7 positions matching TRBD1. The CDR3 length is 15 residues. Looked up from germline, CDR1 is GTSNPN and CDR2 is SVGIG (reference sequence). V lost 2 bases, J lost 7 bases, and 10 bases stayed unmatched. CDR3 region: CAWSFWTGTGEKLFF. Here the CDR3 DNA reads TGTGCCTGGAGTTTTTGGACAGGCACGGGTGAAAAACTGTTTTTT.

The DNA of the CDR3 is TGTGCCAGCAGCATGGGACAGGGAACAGATACGCAGTATTTT. Translating it yields CASSMGQGTDTQYF. The J gene is TRBJ2-3, the V gene TRBV7-2; 9 bases align to TRBD1. Germline V lookup: CDR1 SGHTA, CDR2 FQGNSA. The CDR3 loop spans 14 amino acids. V shed 5 bases, J shed 3 bases, and the junction held 3 bases outside the gene matches. The full variable domain, its missing parts supplied by reference TRBV7-2 and TRBJ2-3, is GAGVSQSPSNKVTEKGKDVELRCDPISGHTALYWYRQSLGQGLEFLIYFQGNSAPDKSGLPSDRFSAERTGGSVSTLTIQRTQQEDSAVYLCASSMGQGTDTQYFGPGTRLTVL.

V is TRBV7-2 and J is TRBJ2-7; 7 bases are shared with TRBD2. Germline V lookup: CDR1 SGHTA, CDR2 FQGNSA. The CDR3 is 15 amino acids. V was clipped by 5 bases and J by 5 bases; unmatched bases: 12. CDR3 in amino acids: CASSTKSREGHEQYF. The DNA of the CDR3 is TGTGCCAGCAGCACAAAATCCAGGGAGGGCCACGAGCAGTACTTC.

This CDR3 reads CASRLGQGGNQPQHF. CDR3 in DNA: TGTGCCAGCAGACTGGGACAGGGAGGCAATCAGCCCCAGCATTTT. This sequence joins TRBV6-5 and TRBJ1-5, with 9 bases identical to TRBD1. Germline CDR1 reads MNHEY; CDR2 reads SVGAGI. V shed 6 bases, J shed 2 bases, and the junction held 5 bases outside the gene matches. The CDR3 covers 15 residues.

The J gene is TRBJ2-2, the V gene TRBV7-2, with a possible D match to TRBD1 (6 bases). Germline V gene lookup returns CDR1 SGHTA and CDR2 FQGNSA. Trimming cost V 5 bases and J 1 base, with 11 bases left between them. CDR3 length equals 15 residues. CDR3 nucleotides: TGTGCCAGCAGCGTGGACAGTATGAACACCGGGGAGCTGTTTTTT. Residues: CASSVDSMNTGELFF.

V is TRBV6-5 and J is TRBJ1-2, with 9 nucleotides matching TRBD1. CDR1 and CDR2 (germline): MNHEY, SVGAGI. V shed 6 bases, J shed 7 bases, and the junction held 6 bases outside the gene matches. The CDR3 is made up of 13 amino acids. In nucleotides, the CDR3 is TGTGCCAGCAGAATCACAGGGGGCTTTGGCTACACCTTC. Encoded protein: CASRITGGFGYTF.

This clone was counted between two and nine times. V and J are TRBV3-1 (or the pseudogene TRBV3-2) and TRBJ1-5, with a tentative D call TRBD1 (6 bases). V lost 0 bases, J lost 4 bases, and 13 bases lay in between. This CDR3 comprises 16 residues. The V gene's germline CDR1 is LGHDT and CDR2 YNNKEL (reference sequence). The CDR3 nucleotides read TGTGCCAGCAGCCAAGATACGGGACATCAAAATCAGCCCCAGCATTTT. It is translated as CASSQDTGHQNQPQHF.

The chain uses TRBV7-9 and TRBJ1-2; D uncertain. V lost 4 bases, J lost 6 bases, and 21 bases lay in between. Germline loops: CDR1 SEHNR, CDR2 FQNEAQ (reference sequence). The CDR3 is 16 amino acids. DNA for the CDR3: TGTGCCAGCAGCTACTCCCTGGTGGCAGGAGCAGATGGCTACACCTTC. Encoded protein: CASSYSLVAGADGYTF.

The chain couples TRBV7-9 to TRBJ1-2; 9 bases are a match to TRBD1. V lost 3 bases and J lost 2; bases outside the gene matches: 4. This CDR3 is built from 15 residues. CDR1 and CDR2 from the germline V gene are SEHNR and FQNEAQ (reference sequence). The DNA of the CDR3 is TGTGCCAGCAGCTTCGGGACAGGGACGAACTATGGCTACACCTTC. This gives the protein CASSFGTGTNYGYTF.

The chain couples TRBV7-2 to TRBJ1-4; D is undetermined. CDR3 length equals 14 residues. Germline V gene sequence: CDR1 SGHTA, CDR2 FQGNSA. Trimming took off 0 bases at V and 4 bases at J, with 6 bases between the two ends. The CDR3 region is CASSLAGNNEKLFF. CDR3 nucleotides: TGTGCCAGCAGCTTAGCCGGTAATAATGAAAAACTGTTTTTT.

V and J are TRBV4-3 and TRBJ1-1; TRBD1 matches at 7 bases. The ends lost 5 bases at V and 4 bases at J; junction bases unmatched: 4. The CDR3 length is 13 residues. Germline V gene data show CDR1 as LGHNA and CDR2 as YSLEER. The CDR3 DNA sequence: TGCGCCAGCAGCTTACAGGGGAGCACTGAAGCTTTCTTT. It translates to CASSLQGSTEAFF.